This entry describes one T cell receptor beta chain. Its antigen is still unknown. This specimen comes from a study of identical twins. Whole-study results and caveats: Researchers reported weaker excess twin sharing in beta out-of-frame sequences.

V was cut by 1 base and J by 1 base, with 7 bases left in between. Germline CDR1 and CDR2: MGHRA and YSYEKL. The CDR3 is 14 residues long. A template switching step contributed a universal primer site, while unique molecular identifiers were present in the cDNA. In TCRdb, the 5' RACE reads were re-called with MiXCR into one record per CDR3 protein. Altogether 450,000 or so distinct CDR3 sequences are present, approximately 15% being singletons, with the ten largest covering more than 0.5%. In addition, the sample was reused for a study of yellow fever vaccine responses in identical twins.

Sequenced input: CD4+ T cells sorted from blood. The chain carries TRBV4-1 and TRBJ1-1; D remains unclear. The TCR comes from a woman aged 18-29 years in good health. CDR3 DNA: TGCGCCAGCAGCCAAGTGGCGCGGAACACTGAAGCTTTCTTT. This codes for CASSQVARNTEAFF.